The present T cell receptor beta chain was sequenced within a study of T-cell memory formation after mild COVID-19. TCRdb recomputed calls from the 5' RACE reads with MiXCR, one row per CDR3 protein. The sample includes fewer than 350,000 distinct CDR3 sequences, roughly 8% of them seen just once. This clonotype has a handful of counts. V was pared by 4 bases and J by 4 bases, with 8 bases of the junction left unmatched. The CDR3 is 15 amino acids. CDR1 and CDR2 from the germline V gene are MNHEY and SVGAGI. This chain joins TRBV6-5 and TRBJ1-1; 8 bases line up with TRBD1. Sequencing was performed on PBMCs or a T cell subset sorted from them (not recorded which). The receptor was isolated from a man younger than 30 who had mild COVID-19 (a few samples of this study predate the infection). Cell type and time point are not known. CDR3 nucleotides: TGTGCCAGCAGTTTTGCAGGGGGCAGGAGCACTGAAGCTTTCTTT. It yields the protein CASSFAGGRSTEAFF.